This T cell receptor beta chain was recorded in a study of cytomegalovirus exposure and HLA in healthy donors. A remark on this clone: Its antigen is currently unknown.

The PCR contained 60 Vbeta and 13 Jbeta primers. Sequencing used immunoSEQ multiplex PCR; TCRdb keeps in-frame clones, though not all of them. The repertoire holds around 160,000 clones, with roughly four fifths as singletons. Study-wide points: It was shown in a later analysis that HLA-associated TCR beta chains were more clonally expanded than other, equally common chains. Later on, analysis showed that most CMV-associated TCR beta chains appeared to be HLA-restricted. According to an earlier analysis, most TCR beta V segments yielded productive rearrangements about 90% or about 30% of the time.

The sequence came from a man aged 35 to 55 in good health and CMV-seropositive. Sequencing was performed on PBMCs.

The CDR3 DNA is TGTGCCAGTAGCAGGGATCCGGGACAGGGTAAAAACATTCAGTACTTC. It is translated as CASSRDPGQGKNIQYF. The rearrangement uses TRBV19 and TRBJ2-4, with 9 bases fitting TRBD1. The V and J ends lost 6 bases and 4 bases, in that order; junction bases with no gene match: 10. The V gene's germline CDR1 is LNHDA and CDR2 SQIVND (reference sequence). This CDR3 is built from 16 residues.